This T cell receptor beta chain was obtained from a study of T cell repertoires in ileal Crohn's disease. Study conclusions and caveats: High-frequency clones were more common in sorted CD8 than CD4 cells.

Adults with ileal or ileocolonic Crohn's disease and an indication for resection were eligible. Clones were sequenced by immunoSEQ multiplex PCR, and TCRdb holds only the in-frame ones, with some missing. The table records 15,000 or so clones, 83% of them present only once. Turning to this clone: Its antigen is undetermined.

The sequencing sample was made of ileal tissue. The receptor was derived from an adult with Crohn's disease.

The CDR3 nucleotides read TGTGCCAGCACAAGACAGGCACCGAACACTGAAGCTTTCTTT. Encoded protein: CASTRQAPNTEAFF. J is TRBJ1-1 and V is TRBV18, with a weak D call TRBD1 (6 bases). In germline, CDR1 is KGHSH, CDR2 LQKENI. V gave up 8 bases and J gave up 1 base, with 14 bases separating them. The CDR3 consists of 14 residues.